This is a list of T cell receptor beta chains from one sample in a study of beta chain features in type 1 diabetes. Some clones are missing from TCRdb's copy, which holds only in-frame ones; the method was immunoSEQ multiplex PCR. The sample lists about 700,000 clones, roughly 12% seen once, with 0.02% to 0.025% in the top ten. What was sequenced was naive CD4+ T cells from blood. Source of these receptors: a young man with type 1 diabetes. Both conserved end residues are part of each CDR3. The order of the fields is clone size, D gene, V gene, J gene, CDR3 protein, CDR3 DNA. A D gene is named only where the DNA matches it firmly. Size values are once, few and many counts, or a class for expanded clones, and some rows have none.

few	.	TRBV10-1	TRBJ2-2	CASREGYTGELFF	TGCGCCAGCAGGGAAGGGTACACCGGGGAGCTGTTTTTT
few	.	TRBV30	TRBJ2-4	CAWSVSLAKNIQYF	TGTGCCTGGAGTGTTAGTTTAGCCAAAAACATTCAGTACTTC
few	.	TRBV7-9	TRBJ2-2	CASLPGSTGELFF	TGTGCCAGCTTGCCAGGGAGCACCGGGGAGCTGTTTTTT
.	TRBD1	TRBV29-1	TRBJ2-6	CSVGQGGSGANVLTF	TGCAGCGTTGGACAGGGGGGGTCTGGGGCCAACGTCCTGACTTTC
.	TRBD1	TRBV19	TRBJ1-1	CASSIEGRGRDEAFF	TGTGCCAGTAGTATAGAAGGCAGGGGGCGGGATGAAGCTTTCTTT
.	.	TRBV6-5	TRBJ1-3	CASSYVSAGSGNTIYF	TGTGCCAGCAGTTACGTGTCTGCGGGCTCTGGAAACACCATATATTTT
.	TRBD1	TRBV9	TRBJ1-1	CASSVARDRDTEAFF	TGTGCCAGCAGCGTAGCTCGGGACAGAGACACTGAAGCTTTCTTT
.	TRBD1	TRBV2	TRBJ2-2	CASMTGGANTGELFF	TGTGCCAGCATGACAGGGGGTGCGAACACCGGGGAGCTGTTTTTT
.	.	TRBV6-1	TRBJ1-2	CASSDQGGGNYGYTF	TGTGCCAGCAGTGATCAAGGAGGGGGTAACTATGGCTACACCTTC
few	.	TRBV10-3	TRBJ1-1	CAINPGAGGEAFF	TGTGCCATCAATCCAGGGGCAGGCGGTGAAGCTTTCTTT
.	.	TRBV7-9	TRBJ1-5	CASSDGQNNQPQHF	TGTGCCAGCAGCGACGGACAGAACAATCAGCCCCAGCATTTT
few	TRBD2	TRBV30	TRBJ2-1	CAWRGLIGTSGPIGRNEQFF	TGTGCCTGGAGGGGACTAATCGGGACTAGCGGCCCCATTGGTCGCAATGAGCAGTTCTTC